Listed here is a single T cell receptor beta chain. As yet, its antigen is unknown. The sequenced template was cDNA made from the entire isolated RNA. Clones were sequenced by immunoSEQ multiplex PCR, and TCRdb holds only the in-frame ones, with some missing. The data hold some 900,000 clones, with under 20% observed a single time. The data derive from a study of beta chain features in type 1 diabetes. Study conclusions and caveats: In every one of the four CD4+ subsets, TCRB CDR3s were moderately but significantly shorter in Type 1 diabetes patients. At VDJ recombination sites, type 1 diabetes patients had fewer insertions and more deleted nucleotides.

The material sequenced was naive CD4+ T cells from blood. This clonotype was obtained from a woman between 18 and 29 years old in good health.

In DNA form, the CDR3 reads TGTGCCAGCAGCTTTTTTGGTACGCAGTATTTT. Residues: CASSFFGTQYF. The gene calls are TRBV7-2 and TRBJ2-3; D is unclear. V shed 3 bases and J shed 8 bases, with 6 bases lying between them. The CDR3 spans 11 residues. Per germline, CDR1 SGHTA and CDR2 FQGNSA.